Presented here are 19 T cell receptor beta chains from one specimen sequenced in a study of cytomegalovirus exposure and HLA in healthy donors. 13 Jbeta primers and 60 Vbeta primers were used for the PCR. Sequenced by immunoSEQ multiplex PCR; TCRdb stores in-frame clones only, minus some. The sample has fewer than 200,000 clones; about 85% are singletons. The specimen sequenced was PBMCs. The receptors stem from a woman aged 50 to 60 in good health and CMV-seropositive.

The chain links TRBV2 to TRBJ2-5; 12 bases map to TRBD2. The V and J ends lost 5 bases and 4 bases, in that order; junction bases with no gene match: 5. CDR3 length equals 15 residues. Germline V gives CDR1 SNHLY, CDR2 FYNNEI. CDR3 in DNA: TGTGCCAGCAGTCCTAGCGGGAGGGCAGGAGAGACCCAGTACTTC. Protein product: CASSPSGRAGETQYF.

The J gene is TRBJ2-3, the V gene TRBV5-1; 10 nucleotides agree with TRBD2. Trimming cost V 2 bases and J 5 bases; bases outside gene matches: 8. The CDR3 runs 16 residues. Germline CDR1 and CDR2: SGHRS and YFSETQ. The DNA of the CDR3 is TGCGCCAGCAGCTTAGGAGCGGGGGGGCTCGAAGATACGCAGTATTTT. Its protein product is CASSLGAGGLEDTQYF. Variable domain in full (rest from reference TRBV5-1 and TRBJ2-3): KAGVTQTPRYLIKTRGQQVTLSCSPISGHRSVSWYQQTPGQGLQFLFEYFSETQRNKGNFPGRFSGRQFSNSRSEMNVSTLELGDSALYLCASSLGAGGLEDTQYFGPGTRLTVL.

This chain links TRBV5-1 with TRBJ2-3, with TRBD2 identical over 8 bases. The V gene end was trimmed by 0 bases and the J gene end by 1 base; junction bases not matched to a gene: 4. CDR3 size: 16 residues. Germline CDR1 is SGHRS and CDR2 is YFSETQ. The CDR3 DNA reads TGCGCCAGCAGCTTGGCCGGGGGGGCCCGCACAGATACGCAGTATTTT. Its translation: CASSLAGGARTDTQYF.

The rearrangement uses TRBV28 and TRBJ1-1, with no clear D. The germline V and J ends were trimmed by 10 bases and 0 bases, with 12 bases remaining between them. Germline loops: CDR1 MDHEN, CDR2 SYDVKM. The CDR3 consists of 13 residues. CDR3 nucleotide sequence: TGTGCCACCTCAGAACCACTGAACACTGAAGCTTTCTTT. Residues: CATSEPLNTEAFF.

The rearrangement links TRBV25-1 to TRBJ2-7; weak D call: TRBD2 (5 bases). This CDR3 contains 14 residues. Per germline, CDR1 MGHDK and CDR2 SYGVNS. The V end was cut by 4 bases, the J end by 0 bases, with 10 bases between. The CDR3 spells CASSVAGGSYEQYF. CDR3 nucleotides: TGTGCCAGCAGTGTGGCGGGTGGCTCCTACGAGCAGTACTTC.

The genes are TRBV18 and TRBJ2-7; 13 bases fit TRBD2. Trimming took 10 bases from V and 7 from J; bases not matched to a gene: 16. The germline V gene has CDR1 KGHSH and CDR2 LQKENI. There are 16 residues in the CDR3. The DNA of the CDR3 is TGTGCCACATCTCAAAGGGGGACTAGCGGGACAGGAGAGCAGTACTTC. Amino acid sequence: CATSQRGTSGTGEQYF.

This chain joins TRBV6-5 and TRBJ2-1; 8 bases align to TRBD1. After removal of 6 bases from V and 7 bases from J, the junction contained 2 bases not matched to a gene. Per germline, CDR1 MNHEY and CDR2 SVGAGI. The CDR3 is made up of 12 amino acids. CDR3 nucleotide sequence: TGTGCCAGCAGAGACAGGGGTAATGAGCAGTTCTTC. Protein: CASRDRGNEQFF.

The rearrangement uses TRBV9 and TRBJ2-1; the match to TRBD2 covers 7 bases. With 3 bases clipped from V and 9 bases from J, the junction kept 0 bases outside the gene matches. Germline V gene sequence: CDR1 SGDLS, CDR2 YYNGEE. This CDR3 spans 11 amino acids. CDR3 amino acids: CASSAGGEQFF. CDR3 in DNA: TGTGCCAGCAGCGCGGGGGGTGAGCAGTTCTTC.

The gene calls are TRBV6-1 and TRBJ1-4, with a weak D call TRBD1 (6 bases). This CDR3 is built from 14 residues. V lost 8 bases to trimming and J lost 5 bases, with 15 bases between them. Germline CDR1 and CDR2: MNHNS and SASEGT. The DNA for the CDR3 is TGTGCCAGCCGGTCGGGGCAGGGGAATGAAAAACTGTTTTTT. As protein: CASRSGQGNEKLFF.

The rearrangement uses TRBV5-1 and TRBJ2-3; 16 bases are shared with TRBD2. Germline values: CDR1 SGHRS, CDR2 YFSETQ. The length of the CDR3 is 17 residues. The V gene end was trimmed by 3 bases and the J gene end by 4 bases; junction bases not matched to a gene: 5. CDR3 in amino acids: CASSSGLAGGRADTQYF. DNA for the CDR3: TGCGCCAGCAGCTCGGGACTAGCGGGAGGGCGGGCAGATACGCAGTATTTT.

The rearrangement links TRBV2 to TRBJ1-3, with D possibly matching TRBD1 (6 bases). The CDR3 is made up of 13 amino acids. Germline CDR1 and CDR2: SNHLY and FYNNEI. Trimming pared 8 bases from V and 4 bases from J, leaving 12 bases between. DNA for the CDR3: TGTGCCAGCGGGCAGGGGATGGGAAACACCATATATTTT. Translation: CASGQGMGNTIYF. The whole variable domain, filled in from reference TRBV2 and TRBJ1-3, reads EPEVTQTPSHQVTQMGQEVILRCVPISNHLYFYWYRQILGQKVEFLVSFYNNEISEKSEIFDDQFSVERPDGSNFTLKIRSTKLEDSAMYFCASGQGMGNTIYFGEGSWLTVV.

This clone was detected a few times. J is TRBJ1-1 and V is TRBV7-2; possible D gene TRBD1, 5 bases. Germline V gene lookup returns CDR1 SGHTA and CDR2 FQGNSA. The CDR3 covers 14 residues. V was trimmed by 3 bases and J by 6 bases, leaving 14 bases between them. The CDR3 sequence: CASSFTTGVAEAFF. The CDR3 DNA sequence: TGTGCCAGCAGCTTTACCACGGGGGTAGCTGAAGCTTTCTTT.

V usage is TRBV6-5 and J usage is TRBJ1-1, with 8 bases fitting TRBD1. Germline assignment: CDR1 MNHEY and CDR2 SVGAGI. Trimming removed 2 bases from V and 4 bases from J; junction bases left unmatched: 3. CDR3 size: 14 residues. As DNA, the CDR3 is TGTGCCAGCAGTTACGGACAGGGAAGCACTGAAGCTTTCTTT. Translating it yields CASSYGQGSTEAFF.

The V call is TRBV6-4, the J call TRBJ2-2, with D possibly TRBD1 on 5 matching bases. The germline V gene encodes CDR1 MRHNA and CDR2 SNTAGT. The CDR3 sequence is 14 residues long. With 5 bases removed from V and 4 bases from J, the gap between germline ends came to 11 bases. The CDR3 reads CASSSTGSTGELFF. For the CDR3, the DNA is TGTGCCAGCAGTTCCACAGGTTCCACCGGGGAGCTGTTTTTT.

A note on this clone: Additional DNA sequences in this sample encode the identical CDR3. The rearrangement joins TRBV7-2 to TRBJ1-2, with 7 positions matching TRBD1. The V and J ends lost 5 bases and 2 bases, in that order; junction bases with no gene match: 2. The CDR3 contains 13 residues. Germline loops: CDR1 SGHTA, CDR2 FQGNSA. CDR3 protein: CASSPDRNYGYTF. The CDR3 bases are TGTGCCAGCAGCCCGGACAGGAACTATGGCTACACCTTC.

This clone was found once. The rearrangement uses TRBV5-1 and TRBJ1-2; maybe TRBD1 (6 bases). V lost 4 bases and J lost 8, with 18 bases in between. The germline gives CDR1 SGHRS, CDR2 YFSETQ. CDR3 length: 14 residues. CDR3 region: CASSPAGGAHGYTF. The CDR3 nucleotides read TGCGCCAGCAGCCCCGCGGGGGGGGCTCACGGCTACACCTTC.

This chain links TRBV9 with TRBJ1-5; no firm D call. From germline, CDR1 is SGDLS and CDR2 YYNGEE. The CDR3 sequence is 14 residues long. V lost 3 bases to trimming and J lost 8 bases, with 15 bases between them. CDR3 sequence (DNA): TGTGCCAGCAGCGCGGCGGGAGGCGGGGAGCCCCAGCATTTT. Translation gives CASSAAGGGEPQHF.

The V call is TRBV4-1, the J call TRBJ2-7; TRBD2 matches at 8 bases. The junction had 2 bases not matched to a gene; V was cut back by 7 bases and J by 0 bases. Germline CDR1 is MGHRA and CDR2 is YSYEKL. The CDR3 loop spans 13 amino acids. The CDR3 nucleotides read TGCGCCAGCACCGGGACTAGCTCCTACGAGCAGTACTTC. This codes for CASTGTSSYEQYF.

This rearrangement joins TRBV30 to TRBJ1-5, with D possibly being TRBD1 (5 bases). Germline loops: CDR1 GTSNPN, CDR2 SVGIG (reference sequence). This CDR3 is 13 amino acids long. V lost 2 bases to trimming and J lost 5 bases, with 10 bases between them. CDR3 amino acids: CAWSLGADQPQHF. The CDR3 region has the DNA TGTGCCTGGAGTTTAGGGGCCGATCAGCCCCAGCATTTT.